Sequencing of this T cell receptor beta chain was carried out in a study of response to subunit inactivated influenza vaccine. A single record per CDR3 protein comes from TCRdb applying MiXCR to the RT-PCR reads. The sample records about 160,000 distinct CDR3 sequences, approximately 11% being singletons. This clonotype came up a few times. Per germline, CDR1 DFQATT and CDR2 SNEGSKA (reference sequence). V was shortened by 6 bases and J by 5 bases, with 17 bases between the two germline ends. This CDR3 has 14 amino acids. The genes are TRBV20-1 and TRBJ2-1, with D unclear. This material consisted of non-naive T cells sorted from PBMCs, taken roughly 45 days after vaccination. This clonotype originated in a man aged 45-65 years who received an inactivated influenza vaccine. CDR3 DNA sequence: TGCAGTGCCTACCAGGAGACTTTCAACAATGAGCAGTTCTTC. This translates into CSAYQETFNNEQFF.